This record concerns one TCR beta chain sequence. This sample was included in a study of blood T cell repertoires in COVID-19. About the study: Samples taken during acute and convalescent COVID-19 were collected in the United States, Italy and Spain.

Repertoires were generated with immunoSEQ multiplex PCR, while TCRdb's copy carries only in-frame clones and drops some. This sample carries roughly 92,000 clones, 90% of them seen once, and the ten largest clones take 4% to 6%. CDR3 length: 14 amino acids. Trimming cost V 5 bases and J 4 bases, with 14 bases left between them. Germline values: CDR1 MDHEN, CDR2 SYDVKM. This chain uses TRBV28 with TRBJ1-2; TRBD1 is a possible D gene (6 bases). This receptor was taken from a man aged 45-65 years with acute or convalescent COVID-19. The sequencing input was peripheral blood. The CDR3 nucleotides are TGTGCCAGCAGTATCCCCGGGACACCCTATGGCTACACCTTC. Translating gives CASSIPGTPYGYTF.